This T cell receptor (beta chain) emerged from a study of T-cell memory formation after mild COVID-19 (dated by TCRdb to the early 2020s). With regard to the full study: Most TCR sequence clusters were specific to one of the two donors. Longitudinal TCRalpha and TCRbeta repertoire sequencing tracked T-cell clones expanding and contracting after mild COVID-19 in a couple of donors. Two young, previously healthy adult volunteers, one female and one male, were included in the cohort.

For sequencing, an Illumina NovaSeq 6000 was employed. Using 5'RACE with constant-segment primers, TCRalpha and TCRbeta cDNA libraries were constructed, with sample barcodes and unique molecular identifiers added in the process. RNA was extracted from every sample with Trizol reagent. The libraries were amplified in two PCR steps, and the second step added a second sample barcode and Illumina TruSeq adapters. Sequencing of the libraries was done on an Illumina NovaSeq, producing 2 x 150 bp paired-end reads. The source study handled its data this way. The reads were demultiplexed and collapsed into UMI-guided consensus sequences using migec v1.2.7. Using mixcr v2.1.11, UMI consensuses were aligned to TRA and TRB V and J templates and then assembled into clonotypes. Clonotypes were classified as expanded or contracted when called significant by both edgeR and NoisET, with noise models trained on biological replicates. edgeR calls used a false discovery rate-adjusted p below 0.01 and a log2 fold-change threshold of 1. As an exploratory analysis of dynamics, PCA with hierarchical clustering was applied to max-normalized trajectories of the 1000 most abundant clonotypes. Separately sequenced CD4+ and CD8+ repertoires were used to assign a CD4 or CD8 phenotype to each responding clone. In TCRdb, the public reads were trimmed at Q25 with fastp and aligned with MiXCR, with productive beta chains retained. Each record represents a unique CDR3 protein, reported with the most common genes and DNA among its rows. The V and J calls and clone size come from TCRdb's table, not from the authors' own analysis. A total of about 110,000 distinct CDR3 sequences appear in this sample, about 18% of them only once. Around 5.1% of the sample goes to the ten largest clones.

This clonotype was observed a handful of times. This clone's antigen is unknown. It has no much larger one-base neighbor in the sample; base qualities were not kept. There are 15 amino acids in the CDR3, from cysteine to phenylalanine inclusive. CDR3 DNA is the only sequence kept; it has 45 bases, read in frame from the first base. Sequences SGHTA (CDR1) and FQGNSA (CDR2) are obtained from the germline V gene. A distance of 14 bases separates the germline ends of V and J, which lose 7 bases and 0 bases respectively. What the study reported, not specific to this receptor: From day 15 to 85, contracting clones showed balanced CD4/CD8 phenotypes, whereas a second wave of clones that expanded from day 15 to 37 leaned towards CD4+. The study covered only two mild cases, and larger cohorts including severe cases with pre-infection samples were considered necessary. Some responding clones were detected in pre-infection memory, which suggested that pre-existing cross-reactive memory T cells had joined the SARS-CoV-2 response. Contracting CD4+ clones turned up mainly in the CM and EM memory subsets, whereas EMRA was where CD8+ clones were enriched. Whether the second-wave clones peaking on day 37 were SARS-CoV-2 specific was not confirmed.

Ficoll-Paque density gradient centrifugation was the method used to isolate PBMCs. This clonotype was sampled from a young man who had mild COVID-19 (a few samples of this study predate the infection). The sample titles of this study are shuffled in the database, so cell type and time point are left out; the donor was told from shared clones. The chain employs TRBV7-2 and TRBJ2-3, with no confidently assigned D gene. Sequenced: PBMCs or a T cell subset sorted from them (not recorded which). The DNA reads TGTGCCAGCACCACGAATAACCCTAGCACAGATACGCAGTATTTT. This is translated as CASTTNNPSTDTQYF.